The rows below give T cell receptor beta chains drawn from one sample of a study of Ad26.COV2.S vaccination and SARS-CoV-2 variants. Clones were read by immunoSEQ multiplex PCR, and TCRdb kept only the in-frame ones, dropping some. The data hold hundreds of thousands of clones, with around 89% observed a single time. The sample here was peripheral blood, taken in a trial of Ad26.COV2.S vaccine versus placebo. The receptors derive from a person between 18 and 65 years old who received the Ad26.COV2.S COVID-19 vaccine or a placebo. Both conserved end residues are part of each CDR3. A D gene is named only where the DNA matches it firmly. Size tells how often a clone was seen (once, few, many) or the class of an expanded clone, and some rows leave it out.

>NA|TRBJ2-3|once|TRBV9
CASSVGDRNPTQYF
TGTGCCAGCAGCGTAGGAGACAGGAACCCCACGCAGTATTTT
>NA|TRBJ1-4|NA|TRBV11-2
CASSSDPNEKLFF
TGTGCCAGCAGCTCCGACCCTAATGAAAAACTGTTTTTT
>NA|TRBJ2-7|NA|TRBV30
CAWSVSTAHPYEQYF
TGTGCCTGGAGTGTAAGTACAGCGCATCCCTACGAGCAGTACTTC
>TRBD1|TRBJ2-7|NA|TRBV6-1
CASSKALGQGSYEQYF
TGTGCCAGCAGTAAAGCCCTCGGACAGGGCAGCTACGAGCAGTACTTC
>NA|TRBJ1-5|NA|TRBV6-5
CASSYSPGQPQHF
TGTGCCAGCAGTTACTCTCCGGGTCAGCCCCAGCATTTT
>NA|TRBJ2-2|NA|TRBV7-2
CASSLASGSGNTGELFF
TGTGCCAGCAGCTTAGCTTCGGGGAGCGGGAACACCGGGGAGCTGTTTTTT
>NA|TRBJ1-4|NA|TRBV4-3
CASSQDRVGGRRGKLFF
TGCGCCAGCAGCCAAGATCGGGTCGGGGGGAGGCGGGGAAAACTGTTTTTT
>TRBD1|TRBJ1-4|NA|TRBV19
CASSIGSGQGNEKLFF
TGTGCCAGTAGTATAGGGTCGGGACAGGGGAATGAAAAACTGTTTTTT
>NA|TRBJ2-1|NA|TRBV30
CAWSVQWDEQFF
TGTGCCTGGAGTGTACAATGGGATGAGCAGTTCTTC
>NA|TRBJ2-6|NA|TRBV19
CASSIGSSGANVLTF
TGTGCCAGTAGTATAGGGTCCTCTGGGGCCAACGTCCTGACTTTC
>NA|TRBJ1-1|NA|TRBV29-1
CSVPGSTEAFF
TGCAGCGTTCCAGGGAGCACTGAAGCTTTCTTT
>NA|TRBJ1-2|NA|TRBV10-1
CASSADGYGYTF
TGCGCCAGCAGTGCGGACGGGTATGGCTACACCTTC
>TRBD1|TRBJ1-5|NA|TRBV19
CASSISRTGLNQPQHF
TGTGCCAGTAGTATCTCCCGGACAGGCCTGAATCAGCCCCAGCATTTT
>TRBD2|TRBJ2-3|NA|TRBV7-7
CASSPRVAGGYTDTQYF
TGTGCCAGCAGCCCCCGGGTAGCGGGGGGATACACAGATACGCAGTATTTT
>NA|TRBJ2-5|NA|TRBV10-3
CAISDDGGKQETQYF
TGTGCCATCAGTGATGATGGGGGGAAGCAAGAGACCCAGTACTTC
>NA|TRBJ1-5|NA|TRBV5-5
CASSPGLNNQPQHF
TGTGCCAGCTCACCGGGACTAAACAATCAGCCCCAGCATTTT
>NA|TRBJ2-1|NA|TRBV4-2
CASSPSTLQRNEQFF
TGTGCCAGCAGCCCCTCTACCCTTCAAAGAAATGAGCAGTTCTTC
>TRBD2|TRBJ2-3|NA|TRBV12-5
CASGYAGGNTDTQYF
TGTGCTAGTGGTTACGCGGGGGGGAACACAGATACGCAGTATTTT